Listed here are 21 T cell receptor beta chains from one sample, sequenced in a study of blood T cell repertoires in COVID-19. Assay used: immunoSEQ multiplex PCR; TCRdb lists only in-frame clones, some missing. In the table there are 200,000 to 300,000 clones, roughly 79% of which are singletons. Sequenced: peripheral blood. The receptors shown here come from a woman over 75 with COVID-19, enrolled during active disease.

The chain is built from TRBV19 and TRBJ2-7; no firm D call. Germline assignment: CDR1 LNHDA and CDR2 SQIVND (reference sequence). V shed 1 base and J shed 0 bases, with 7 bases lying between them. CDR3 length: 14 residues. CDR3 nucleotide sequence: TGTGCCAGTAGTATAGGGGCGAGCTCCTACGAGCAGTACTTC. Amino acids: CASSIGASSYEQYF.

This clone was observed a few times. This chain uses TRBV2 with TRBJ1-1, with D perhaps TRBD1 (6 bases). Germline CDR1 reads SNHLY; CDR2 reads FYNNEI. This CDR3 contains 14 residues. V lost 6 bases and J lost 4, with 15 bases in between. This chain's CDR3 is CASSLQGDGTEAFF. As DNA, the CDR3 is TGTGCCAGCAGCCTACAGGGAGATGGCACTGAAGCTTTCTTT. The whole variable domain, remainder taken from reference TRBV2 and TRBJ1-1, is EPEVTQTPSHQVTQMGQEVILRCVPISNHLYFYWYRQILGQKVEFLVSFYNNEISEKSEIFDDQFSVERPDGSNFTLKIRSTKLEDSAMYFCASSLQGDGTEAFFGQGTRLTVV.

This clone occurred once. The chain carries TRBV5-8 and TRBJ2-2; D uncertain. Trimming cost V 4 bases and J 6 bases, with 10 bases left between them. CDR3 length: 13 amino acids. Germline-derived CDR1 and CDR2 are SGHTS and YDEGEE. The CDR3 loop is CASSVTRAGELFF. In nucleotides, the CDR3 is TGTGCCAGCAGCGTGACTCGTGCCGGGGAGCTGTTTTTT.

The chain links TRBV7-9 to TRBJ2-2, with D perhaps TRBD1 (5 bases). There are 15 residues in the CDR3. The germline V gene has CDR1 SEHNR and CDR2 FQNEAQ (reference sequence). Trimming shortened V by 6 bases and J by 5 bases, and 16 bases separated the two germline ends. The CDR3 coding sequence is TGTGCCAGCAGTCCGCAGGGCCTCCTAACCGGGGAGCTGTTTTTT. It specifies CASSPQGLLTGELFF.

V gene TRBV14 combines with J gene TRBJ1-2; TRBD1 aligns across 8 bases. Germline CDR1 reads SGHDN; CDR2 reads FVKESK. V gave up 4 bases and J gave up 4 bases; unmatched junction bases: 11. The CDR3 covers 16 residues. The CDR3 DNA follows: TGTGCCAGCAGCCGTGAACCGGGACAGGAGATCTATGGCTACACCTTC. Protein product: CASSREPGQEIYGYTF.

The rearrangement links TRBV20-1 to TRBJ1-5, with D possibly being TRBD1 (6 bases). The V end was cut by 3 bases, the J end by 2 bases, with 20 bases between. Germline CDR1 DFQATT, CDR2 SNEGSKA (reference sequence). This CDR3 comprises 17 residues. CDR3 loop: CSASGGKQGRGNQPQHF. The CDR3 DNA reads TGCAGTGCTAGTGGGGGCAAACAGGGAAGAGGCAATCAGCCCCAGCATTTT.

This chain uses TRBV5-1 with TRBJ1-6; D perhaps matches TRBD1 (6 bases). The V gene lost 3 bases and the J gene lost 4 bases, with 8 bases spanning the gap. Germline lookup yields CDR1 SGHRS and CDR2 YFSETQ. CDR3 length equals 14 residues. The CDR3 DNA follows: TGCGCCAGCAGCTACGGACAGTATAATTCACCCCTCCACTTT. This gives the protein CASSYGQYNSPLHF.

This CDR3 is CASSRGGPTYGYTF. DNA of the CDR3: TGCGCCAGCAGCCGCGGGGGACCTACTTATGGCTACACCTTC. The chain is built from TRBV4-1 and TRBJ1-2, with D perhaps TRBD1 (5 bases). This CDR3 has 14 amino acids. Germline CDR1 MGHRA, CDR2 YSYEKL. Trimming stripped 4 bases from V and 5 bases from J, with 14 bases between.

The chain joins TRBV3-1 (or the pseudogene TRBV3-2) to TRBJ1-3, with D tentatively TRBD1 (5 bases). The V end was cut by 4 bases, the J end by 5 bases, with 12 bases between. This CDR3 contains 14 residues. CDR1 and CDR2 from the germline V gene are LGHDT and YNNKEL (reference sequence). The CDR3 bases are TGTGCCAGCAGCCGAGAGGGGACTCGAAACACCATATATTTT. It yields the protein CASSREGTRNTIYF.

The chain links TRBV6-2 or TRBV6-3 to TRBJ2-7; 7 nucleotides agree with TRBD1. CDR1 and CDR2 (germline): MNHEY, SVGEGT. The CDR3 consists of 14 residues. V trimming: 7 bases; J trimming: 7 bases; junction bases outside the gene matches: 13. The CDR3 sequence: CASNPPGQIREQYF. CDR3 bases: TGTGCCAGCAACCCCCCGGGACAGATTAGAGAGCAGTACTTC.

V usage is TRBV5-1 and J usage is TRBJ1-1, with D possibly being TRBD1 (6 bases). V lost 4 bases to trimming and J lost 1 base, with 20 bases between them. The CDR3 is 17 residues long. CDR1 and CDR2 (germline): SGHRS, YFSETQ. The chain's CDR3 is CASSLSPTLQGNTEAFF. The CDR3 bases are TGCGCCAGCAGCCTTAGCCCCACCTTACAGGGGAACACTGAAGCTTTCTTT.

This clone was detected only a few times. The chain links TRBV5-1 to TRBJ2-7, with D perhaps TRBD2 (6 bases). The CDR3 spans 14 residues. Germline CDR1 SGHRS, CDR2 YFSETQ. Trimming stripped 4 bases from V and 0 bases from J, with 11 bases between. CDR3 loop: CASSRDLGSYEQYF. In DNA, the CDR3 is TGCGCCAGCAGCCGGGACTTGGGCTCCTACGAGCAGTACTTC.

This sequence joins TRBV4-2 and TRBJ2-4, with D possibly being TRBD2 (6 bases). V dropped 6 bases and J dropped 3 bases, with 18 bases sitting between them. The germline gives CDR1 LGHNA, CDR2 YNFKEQ. The CDR3 consists of 16 residues. CDR3 DNA: TGTGCCAGCAGTGGGGTTGGCGGGACGGGCAAAAACATTCAGTACTTC. Protein sequence: CASSGVGGTGKNIQYF.

The V gene is TRBV7-2, the J gene TRBJ2-3; D is uncertain. Deletions cut 5 bases from V and 7 bases from J, with 25 bases between. Germline loops: CDR1 SGHTA, CDR2 FQGNSA. The CDR3 runs 17 residues. CDR3 sequence reads: CASSASFSAPAQNTQYF. CDR3 in DNA: TGTGCCAGCAGCGCCTCGTTCAGCGCCCCGGCGCAGAATACGCAGTATTTT.

This chain joins TRBV7-6 and TRBJ1-2; TRBD1 agrees at 8 bases. After removal of 1 base from V and 2 bases from J, the junction contained 3 bases not matched to a gene. This CDR3 comprises 15 residues. Germline V gene data show CDR1 as SGHVS and CDR2 as FNYEAQ. The CDR3 here is CASSLGTGRNYGYTF. In DNA form, the CDR3 reads TGTGCCAGCAGCTTAGGGACAGGGAGGAACTATGGCTACACCTTC.

The chain carries TRBV5-1 and TRBJ2-7, with 12 bases that match TRBD2. The length of the CDR3 is 16 residues. Per germline, CDR1 SGHRS and CDR2 YFSETQ. The junction had 12 bases not matched to a gene; V was cut back by 4 bases and J by 7 bases. This chain's CDR3 is CASSVWTSGVMGEQYF. In nucleotides, the CDR3 is TGCGCCAGCAGCGTTTGGACTAGCGGGGTGATGGGAGAGCAGTACTTC.

This chain uses TRBV28 with TRBJ2-7; possibly TRBD2 for D (6 bases). Germline CDR1 and CDR2: MDHEN and SYDVKM. The CDR3 contains 15 residues. V was clipped by 2 bases and J by 2 bases, with 13 bases between them. In DNA form, the CDR3 reads TGTGCCAGCAGTTTAGCACGACTAGGGACCTACGAGCAGTACTTC. Translation gives CASSLARLGTYEQYF. Full variable domain (missing parts from reference TRBV28 and TRBJ2-7): DVKVTQSSRYLVKRTGEKVFLECVQDMDHENMFWYRQDPGLGLRLIYFSYDVKMKEKGDIPEGYSVSREKKERFSLILESASTNQTSMYLCASSLARLGTYEQYFGPGTRLTVT.

The chain joins TRBV5-1 to TRBJ1-6; possibly TRBD1 for D (5 bases). Deletions cut 4 bases from V and 6 bases from J, with 11 bases between. The CDR3 contains 14 residues. Germline V gene lookup returns CDR1 SGHRS and CDR2 YFSETQ. Written as DNA, the CDR3 is TGCGCCAGCAGCCTCTCCCAGGGTAATTCACCCCTCCACTTT. This gives the protein CASSLSQGNSPLHF.

J is TRBJ2-7 and V is TRBV6-5, with D tentatively TRBD1 (5 bases). Trimming stripped 2 bases from V and 7 bases from J, with 18 bases between. The CDR3 extends over 15 amino acids. Germline V CDR1 and CDR2: MNHEY, SVGAGI. The chain's CDR3 is CASSYRFTGGVEQYF. As DNA, the CDR3 is TGTGCCAGCAGTTACCGTTTTACAGGTGGGGTGGAGCAGTACTTC.

V gene TRBV18 combines with J gene TRBJ2-1; TRBD2 is a possible D gene (5 bases). The V and J ends lost 4 bases and 0 bases respectively, with 13 bases between them. CDR1 KGHSH and CDR2 LQKENI come from the germline V gene. The CDR3 is made up of 16 amino acids. CDR3 sequence reads: CASSLVSGSSYNEQFF. The CDR3 region has the DNA TGTGCCAGCTCACTAGTTTCGGGGAGCTCCTACAATGAGCAGTTCTTC.

V and J are TRBV24-1 and TRBJ2-3, with D maybe TRBD1 (5 bases). There are 15 residues in the CDR3. The V and J ends lost 1 base and 2 bases respectively, with 9 bases between them. CDR1 and CDR2 (germline): KGHDR, SFDVKD. CDR3 in amino acids: CATSDFQGDTDTQYF. The DNA of the CDR3 is TGTGCCACCAGTGATTTCCAGGGTGACACAGATACGCAGTATTTT.